This T cell receptor (beta chain) was sequenced during a study of blood T cell repertoires in COVID-19. The wider study: The analysed material was cDNA or gDNA that came from T cells, B-cell-depleted T cells, or PBMCs.

The method was immunoSEQ multiplex PCR; TCRdb's version includes in-frame clones alone and lacks a portion of them. This sample has 120,000 to 150,000 clones, with around 80% found just once. The V end lost 1 base, the J end lost 9 bases, and 15 bases lay between the germline ends. The CDR3 runs 14 residues. Germline V gene lookup returns CDR1 SGHAT and CDR2 FQNNGV. The rearrangement joins TRBV11-2 to TRBJ1-1; tentative D call: TRBD1 (6 bases). The specimen sequenced was peripheral blood. The origin of this receptor is a man aged 45-65 years with acute or convalescent COVID-19. CDR3 nucleotides: TGTGCCAGCAGCTTAGGGGCGGGGGGCGGTAAAGCTTTCTTT. Protein sequence: CASSLGAGGGKAFF. Based on the CDR3 plus reference TRBV11-2 and TRBJ1-1, the full variable domain is EAGVAQSPRYKIIEKRQSVAFWCNPISGHATLYWYQQILGQGPKLLIQFQNNGVVDDSQLPKDRFSAERLKGVDSTLKIQPAKLEDSAVYLCASSLGAGGGKAFFGQGTRLTVV.